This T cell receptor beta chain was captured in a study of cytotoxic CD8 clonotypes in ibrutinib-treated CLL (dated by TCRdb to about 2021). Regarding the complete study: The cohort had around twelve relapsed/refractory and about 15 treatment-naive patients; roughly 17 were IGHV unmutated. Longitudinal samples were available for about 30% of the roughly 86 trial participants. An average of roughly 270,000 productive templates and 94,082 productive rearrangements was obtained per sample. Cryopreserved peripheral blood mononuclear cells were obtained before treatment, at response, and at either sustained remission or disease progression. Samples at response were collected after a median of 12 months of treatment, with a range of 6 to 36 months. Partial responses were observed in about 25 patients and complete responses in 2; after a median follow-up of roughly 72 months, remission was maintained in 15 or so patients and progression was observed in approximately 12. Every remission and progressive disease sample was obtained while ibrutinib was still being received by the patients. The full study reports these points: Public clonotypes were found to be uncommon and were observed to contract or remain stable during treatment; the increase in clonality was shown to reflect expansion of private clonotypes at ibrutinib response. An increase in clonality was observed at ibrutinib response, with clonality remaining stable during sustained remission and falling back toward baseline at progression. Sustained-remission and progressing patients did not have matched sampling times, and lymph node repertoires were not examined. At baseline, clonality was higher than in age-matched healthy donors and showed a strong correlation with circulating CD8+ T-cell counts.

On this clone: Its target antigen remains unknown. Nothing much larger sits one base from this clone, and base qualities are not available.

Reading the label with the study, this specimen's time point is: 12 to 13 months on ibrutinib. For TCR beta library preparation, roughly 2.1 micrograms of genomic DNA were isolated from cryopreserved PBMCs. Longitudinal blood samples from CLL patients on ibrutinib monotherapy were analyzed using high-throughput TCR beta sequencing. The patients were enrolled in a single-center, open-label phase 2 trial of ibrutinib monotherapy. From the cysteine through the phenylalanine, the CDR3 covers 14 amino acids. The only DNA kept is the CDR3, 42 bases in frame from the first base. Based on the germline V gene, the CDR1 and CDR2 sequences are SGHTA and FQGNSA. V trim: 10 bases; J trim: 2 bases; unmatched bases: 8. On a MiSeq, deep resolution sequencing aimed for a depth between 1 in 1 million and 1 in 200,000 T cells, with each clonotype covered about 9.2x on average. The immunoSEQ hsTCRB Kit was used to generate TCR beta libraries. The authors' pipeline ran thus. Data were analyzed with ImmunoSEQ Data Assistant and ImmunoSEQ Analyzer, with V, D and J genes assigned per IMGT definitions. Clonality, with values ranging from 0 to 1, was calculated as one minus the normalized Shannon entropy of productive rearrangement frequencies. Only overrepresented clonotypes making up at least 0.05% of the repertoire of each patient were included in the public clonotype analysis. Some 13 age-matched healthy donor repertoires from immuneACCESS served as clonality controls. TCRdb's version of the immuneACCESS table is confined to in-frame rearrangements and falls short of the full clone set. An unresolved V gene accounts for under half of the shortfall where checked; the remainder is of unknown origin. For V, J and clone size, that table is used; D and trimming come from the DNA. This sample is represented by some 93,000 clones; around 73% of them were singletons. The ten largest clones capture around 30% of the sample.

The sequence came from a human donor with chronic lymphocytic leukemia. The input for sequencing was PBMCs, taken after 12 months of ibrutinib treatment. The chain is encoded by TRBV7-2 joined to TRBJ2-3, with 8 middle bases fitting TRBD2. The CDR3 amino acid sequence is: CAITWTSSTDTQYF. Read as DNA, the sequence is TGTGCCATAACCTGGACTAGCTCCACAGATACGCAGTATTTT.